These 15 T cell receptor beta chains came from one sample sequenced in a study of blood T cell repertoires in COVID-19 (dated by TCRdb to the early 2020s). Libraries were prepared through the immunoSEQ multiplex PCR assay. TCRdb's version of the immuneACCESS table is confined to in-frame rearrangements and falls short of the full clone set. An unresolved V gene accounts for under half of the shortfall where checked; the remainder is of unknown origin. The sample table contains almost 250,000 clones; only one count was recorded for more than 75% of them. The ten largest clones take up roughly 6.2% of the sample. Sequencing was carried out using peripheral blood. The receptors were gathered from a woman of 80 years or more with COVID-19, enrolled during active disease.

The chain is built from TRBV6-2 or TRBV6-3 and TRBJ1-1, with a possible D match to TRBD1 (5 bases). Germline V gene sequence: CDR1 MNHEY, CDR2 SVGEGT. Trimming pared 7 bases from V and 5 bases from J, leaving 23 bases between. The CDR3 is made up of 16 amino acids. In DNA, the CDR3 is TGTGCCAGCATCCCCAGCGACAGAGCCAAGGGTACTGAAGCTTTCTTT. This encodes CASIPSDRAKGTEAFF.

The chain employs TRBV2 and TRBJ1-1; 9 nucleotides agree with TRBD1. The CDR3 spans 13 residues. Germline-derived CDR1 and CDR2 are SNHLY and FYNNEI. J gave up 6 bases and V 5 bases, and 4 bases lay outside the gene matches. The CDR3 region has the DNA TGTGCCAGCAGTTCACAGGGGGCCTCTGAAGCTTTCTTT. This codes for CASSSQGASEAFF.

The V and J genes are TRBV19 and TRBJ1-5; 8 nucleotides agree with TRBD1. Trimming took 3 bases from V and 1 from J; bases not matched to a gene: 5. The germline CDR1 and CDR2 sequences are LNHDA and SQIVND (reference sequence). There are 16 residues in the CDR3. The CDR3 sequence: CASSILTGGSNQPQHF. Written as DNA, the CDR3 is TGTGCCAGTAGTATTTTAACAGGGGGGAGCAATCAGCCCCAGCATTTT.

This chain joins TRBV7-2 and TRBJ1-1; 11 nucleotides align to TRBD1. The trim removed 5 bases at V and 1 base at J, leaving 6 bases unmatched. Germline lookup yields CDR1 SGHTA and CDR2 FQGNSA. There are 16 residues in the CDR3. CDR3 in amino acids: CASSGGQGAPNTEAFF. The CDR3, as DNA: TGTGCCAGCAGCGGTGGACAGGGGGCCCCGAACACTGAAGCTTTCTTT.

The chain uses TRBV28 and TRBJ1-1, with D hard to call. Germline loops: CDR1 MDHEN, CDR2 SYDVKM. The ends were cut back, 10 bases at V and 8 bases at J, with 20 bases in the middle. The CDR3 is 13 residues long. The CDR3: CATQVNIPGEAFF. The CDR3 bases are TGTGCCACCCAGGTTAACATTCCGGGGGAAGCTTTCTTT.

The chain links TRBV28 to TRBJ1-1, with 9 bases identical to TRBD1. The germline CDR1 and CDR2 sequences are MDHEN and SYDVKM. This CDR3 has 15 residues. The V gene end was trimmed by 9 bases and the J gene end by 5 bases; junction bases not matched to a gene: 13. The CDR3 spells CASRAPGQGLTEAFF. CDR3 sequence (DNA): TGTGCCAGTAGGGCCCCCGGACAGGGGTTGACTGAAGCTTTCTTT.

CDR3: CASSEMGGVAEAFF. CDR3 sequence (DNA): TGCGCCAGCAGTGAAATGGGGGGAGTCGCTGAAGCTTTCTTT. The V call is TRBV10-2, the J call TRBJ1-1, with D perhaps matching TRBD1 (5 bases). The V end was cut by 3 bases, the J end by 6 bases, with 14 bases between. CDR1 WSHSY and CDR2 SAAADI come from the germline V gene. This CDR3 region has 14 residues.

The rearrangement joins TRBV6-5 to TRBJ1-5, with 8 positions matching TRBD1. V shed 11 bases and J 0 bases; nucleotides not matched to a gene: 9. There are 15 residues in the CDR3. Germline CDR1 is MNHEY and CDR2 is SVGAGI. The chain's CDR3 is CAGSTQGDSNQPQHF. The CDR3 DNA follows: TGTGCCGGTTCGACACAGGGGGATAGCAATCAGCCCCAGCATTTT.

The chain has TRBV5-1 and TRBJ1-3, with TRBD1 identical over 9 bases. Germline assignment: CDR1 SGHRS and CDR2 YFSETQ. The CDR3 has 17 amino acids. Trimming took 1 base from V and 0 from J; bases not matched to a gene: 5. The DNA for the CDR3 is TGCGCCAGCAGCTTGACCGGGACAGGGAGCTCTGGAAACACCATATATTTT. As protein: CASSLTGTGSSGNTIYF.

This rearrangement joins TRBV29-1 to TRBJ1-6, with TRBD1 as a possible D gene (5 bases). The CDR3 sequence is 14 residues long. The V end was cut by 5 bases, the J end by 7 bases, with 15 bases between. From germline, CDR1 is SQVTM and CDR2 ANQGSEA. The CDR3, as DNA: TGCAGCGTTTTAGAATCGGGGGGGAATTCACCCCTCCACTTT. This codes for CSVLESGGNSPLHF.

The chain employs TRBV13 and TRBJ1-3; D possibly corresponds to TRBD1 (5 bases). The V and J ends lost 4 bases and 2 bases respectively, with 12 bases between them. CDR3 length: 15 residues. Germline CDR1 reads PRHDT; CDR2 reads FYEKMQ (reference sequence). The CDR3 sequence is CASSYGTLTGNTIYF. CDR3 DNA: TGTGCCAGCAGCTACGGGACTCTAACTGGAAACACCATATATTTT.

This clone was observed a handful of times. V gene TRBV9 combines with J gene TRBJ1-2; 10 nucleotides align to TRBD1. V was clipped by 3 bases and J by 1 base; unmatched bases: 18. Germline CDR1 reads SGDLS; CDR2 reads YYNGEE. The CDR3 is 20 amino acids. CDR3 sequence reads: CASSGVHRGQGSAGNYGYTF. In nucleotides, the CDR3 is TGTGCCAGCAGCGGCGTTCACCGGGGACAGGGGAGTGCGGGTAACTATGGCTACACCTTC.

The V and J genes are TRBV10-3 and TRBJ1-2, with 11 bases fitting TRBD1. The J segment lost 10 bases and the V segment lost 10 bases, leaving 11 bases of the junction unmatched. Germline loops: CDR1 ENHRY, CDR2 SYGVKD. The CDR3 has 13 amino acids. The chain's CDR3 is CATTQDRGLYYTF. The CDR3, as DNA: TGTGCCACCACCCAGGACAGGGGGCTTTACTACACCTTC.

The V gene is TRBV7-2, the J gene TRBJ2-1, with 14 bases matching TRBD2. Germline loops: CDR1 SGHTA, CDR2 FQGNSA. After removal of 5 bases from V and 0 bases from J, the junction contained 6 bases not matched to a gene. There are 18 residues in the CDR3. CDR3 in amino acids: CASSGRTSGGTSYNEQFF. CDR3 DNA: TGTGCCAGCAGCGGCCGGACTAGCGGGGGGACCTCCTACAATGAGCAGTTCTTC. The variable domain in full, completed from reference TRBV7-2 and TRBJ2-1, reads GAGVSQSPSNKVTEKGKDVELRCDPISGHTALYWYRQSLGQGLEFLIYFQGNSAPDKSGLPSDRFSAERTGGSVSTLTIQRTQQEDSAVYLCASSGRTSGGTSYNEQFFGPGTRLTVL.

The chain couples TRBV5-8 to TRBJ2-7; 10 positions match TRBD1. The junction had 5 bases not matched to a gene; V was cut back by 3 bases and J by 2 bases. The CDR3 is 15 amino acids. The V gene's germline CDR1 is SGHTS and CDR2 YDEGEE. The CDR3 loop reads CASSSLGTGAYEQYF. The CDR3 DNA sequence: TGTGCCAGCAGCTCCCTGGGGACAGGGGCCTACGAGCAGTACTTC.